One T cell receptor beta chain is described in this entry. Produced via immunoSEQ multiplex PCR; TCRdb's table is partial and in-frame only. The repertoire includes approximately 38,000 clones, around 77% of them detected once, and 3.5% to 4.5% sits in the top ten. The source of the sample is a study of chemoradiotherapy in HPV16-positive cancers. Repertoires were sampled repeatedly during chemoradiotherapy. The input for sequencing was blood, taken from a patient who underwent chemoradiotherapy. The source of this sequence is a human donor with HPV-associated anogenital cancer.

The CDR3 here is CASSDLDSSGANVLTF. CDR3 in DNA: TGTGCCAGCAGTGACCTCGACAGTTCTGGGGCCAACGTCCTGACTTTC. The chain recombines TRBV6-1 with TRBJ2-6; the D gene is possibly TRBD1 (5 bases). Trimming stripped 3 bases from V and 1 base from J, with 10 bases between. The CDR3 length is 16 residues. In germline, CDR1 is MNHNS, CDR2 SASEGT.